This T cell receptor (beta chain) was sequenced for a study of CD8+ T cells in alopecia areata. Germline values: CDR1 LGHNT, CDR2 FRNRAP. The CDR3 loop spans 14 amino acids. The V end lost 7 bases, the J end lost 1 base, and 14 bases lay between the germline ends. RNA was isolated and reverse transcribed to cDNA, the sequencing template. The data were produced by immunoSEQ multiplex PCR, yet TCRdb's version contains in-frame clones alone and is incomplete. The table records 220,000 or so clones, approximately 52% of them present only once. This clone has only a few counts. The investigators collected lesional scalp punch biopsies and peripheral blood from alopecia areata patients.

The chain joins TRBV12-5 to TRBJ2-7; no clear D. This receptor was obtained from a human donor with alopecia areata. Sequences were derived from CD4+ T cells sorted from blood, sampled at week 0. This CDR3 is CASALTPRSYEQYF. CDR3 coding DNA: TGTGCTAGTGCCCTGACCCCCAGATCCTACGAGCAGTACTTC.